These T cell receptor beta chains were read from a single sample in a study of beta chain features in type 1 diabetes. Assay used: immunoSEQ multiplex PCR; TCRdb lists only in-frame clones, some missing. Among 680,000 or so clones listed, about a sixth were seen once. Material: naive CD4+ T cells from blood. The receptors were gathered from a young man in good health. Both conserved end residues are part of each CDR3. The order of the fields is D gene, V gene, J gene, clone size, CDR3 DNA, CDR3 protein. The D gene is left open where the match is weak. The size entry is marked missing in some rows and otherwise reads once, few, many or a size class.

>TRBD1|TRBV6-6|TRBJ1-2|NA
TGTGCCAGCAAAAGGACAGGGAATCTCTATGGCTACACCTTC
CASKRTGNLYGYTF
>TRBD2|TRBV5-4|TRBJ2-5|few
TGTGCCAGCAGCCCGGGAGGGTTGGGCGGAGAGACCCAGTACTTC
CASSPGGLGGETQYF
>NA|TRBV5-4|TRBJ2-7|NA
TGTGCCAGCAGCCGGGACGGAGCCTACGAGCAGTACTTC
CASSRDGAYEQYF
>TRBD2|TRBV6-1|TRBJ2-5|NA
TGTGCCAGCAGTGGGGCCGATAGCGGGGGGTACTTC
CASSGADSGGYF
>NA|TRBV16|TRBJ2-1|NA
TGTGCCAGCAGCCAAAGACGGGACATGCTTTTAGGGTCCTACAATGAGCAGTTCTTC
CASSQRRDMLLGSYNEQFF
>NA|TRBV5-8|TRBJ1-1|NA
TGTGCCAGCAGCTTGATGGCTGGACCTAATGGTGAAGCTTTCTTT
CASSLMAGPNGEAFF
>TRBD2|TRBV29-1|TRBJ2-7|few
TGCAGCGCCATTTCCCCCATTAGCGGGGGGGCCGACGAGCAGTACTTC
CSAISPISGGADEQYF
>TRBD2|TRBV28|TRBJ2-1|few
TGTGCCAGCAGTCCCTGGACTAGCGGGAGCAATGAGCAGTTCTTC
CASSPWTSGSNEQFF
>TRBD2|TRBV2|TRBJ2-2|NA
TGTGCCAGCAGAAAGACTAGCGGGAGAAGCGGGGAGCTGTTTTTT
CASRKTSGRSGELFF
>TRBD2|TRBV7-3|TRBJ2-1|NA
TGTGCCAGCAGCGAGAATAGCGGGAGGGCCTCGGGTGCGCAGTTCTTC
CASSENSGRASGAQFF
>TRBD1|TRBV6-1|TRBJ2-5|few
TGTGCCAGCAGTGAGACTCTAGGTAGGACAGGCCAAGAGACCCAGTACTTC
CASSETLGRTGQETQYF
>TRBD2|TRBV6-4|TRBJ2-7|NA
TGTGCCAGCAGCCATCCTCCCCGCACTAGCGCGGTGATACTGGGCGAGCAGTACTTC
CASSHPPRTSAVILGEQYF
>TRBD1|TRBV7-3|TRBJ1-1|few
TGTGCCAGCGGACCGGGGACAGGGAACACTGAAGCTTTCTTT
CASGPGTGNTEAFF
>NA|TRBV4-2|TRBJ1-4|NA
TGTGCCAGCAGCCAAGCGAACAGGGCCGGGGGTGATGAAAAACTGTTTTTT
CASSQANRAGGDEKLFF
>NA|TRBV10-1|TRBJ2-4|NA
TGCGCCAGCGCATCTAGGGACAAGTGCGCCAAAAACATTCAGTACTTC
CASASRDKCAKNIQYF
>NA|TRBV28|TRBJ1-2|NA
TGTGCCAGCACCTTAGAACGTGGGCTCTATGGCTACACCTTC
CASTLERGLYGYTF
>NA|TRBV5-8|TRBJ2-3|few
TGTGCCAGCAGCTTGGCCCCAGTGGATACGCAGTATTTT
CASSLAPVDTQYF
>NA|TRBV4-3|TRBJ1-2|NA
TGCGCCAGCAGCCAAGATCTAGGCTTACCCTATAGCTACACCTTC
CASSQDLGLPYSYTF
>TRBD1|TRBV7-9|TRBJ2-7|NA
TGTGCCAGCAGCTTTCGGGGACAGCCCGACTACGAGCAGTACTTC
CASSFRGQPDYEQYF
>NA|TRBV7-9|TRBJ2-2|few
TGTGCCAGCAGCCCCTCGCCTCTAGGGAGAGGCACCGGGGAGCTGTTTTTT
CASSPSPLGRGTGELFF
>NA|TRBV29-1|TRBJ2-7|NA
TGCAGCGTTGTGGAGGGTTTGGGCGAGCAGTACTTC
CSVVEGLGEQYF
>NA|TRBV5-1|TRBJ2-3|few
TGCGCCAGCAGCTTGCAGGGGACGTTCTCCGGCAACACAGATACGCAGTATTTT
CASSLQGTFSGNTDTQYF
>NA|TRBV15|TRBJ2-7|NA
TGTGCCACCAGCAGAGACCTTTATGGCTACGAGCAGTACTACTTC
CATSRDLYGYEQYYF
>NA|TRBV7-9|TRBJ2-1|few
TGTGCCAGCAGCTTAGGGCTAGCGCCCTACAATGAGCAGTTCTTC
CASSLGLAPYNEQFF
>TRBD1|TRBV15|TRBJ1-2|few
TGTGCCACCAGCAGAGAATTAGGAGAACAGGGGGGCTACACCTTC
CATSRELGEQGGYTF
>TRBD1|TRBV19|TRBJ2-1|NA
TGTGCCAGTAGTATAGACCGACAGGGTAGGAATGAGCAGTTCTTC
CASSIDRQGRNEQFF
>NA|TRBV9|TRBJ2-2|NA
TGTGCCAGCAGCCCTAAGGCGGGGACAACCGGGGAGCTGTTTTTT
CASSPKAGTTGELFF
>TRBD1|TRBV11-2|TRBJ2-2|NA
TGTGCCAGCAGCTTGTTGGACAGGGATCACGGGGAGCTGTTTTTT
CASSLLDRDHGELFF
>TRBD1|TRBV18|TRBJ2-7|NA
TGTGCCAGCTCACCACAGGCAGGGGGCCTCCTCCTCTACGAGCAGTACTTC
CASSPQAGGLLLYEQYF
>TRBD1|TRBV18|TRBJ2-3|NA
TGTGCCAGCTCACCTCAGGACAGGGGCCGACGGAGCACAGATACGCAGTATTTT
CASSPQDRGRRSTDTQYF
>NA|TRBV27|TRBJ1-2|NA
TGTGCCAGCAGTTTAAAGCCGGCTAACTATGGCTACACCTTC
CASSLKPANYGYTF
>NA|TRBV7-2|TRBJ2-4|many
TGTGCCAGCAGCCCGGACTACAAGGGCAAAAACATTCAGTACTTC
CASSPDYKGKNIQYF
>TRBD1|TRBV25-1|TRBJ2-2|NA
TGTGCCAGCACTGCGGGACAGGGGGTTAACGGGGAGCTGTTTTTT
CASTAGQGVNGELFF
>TRBD2|TRBV27|TRBJ2-7|NA
TGTGCCAGCAGTTTGCGTCTAGCGGGAGCCCCGTGGCCCCCTCGTTACGAGCAGTACTTC
CASSLRLAGAPWPPRYEQYF
>NA|TRBV7-2|TRBJ2-2|NA
TGTGCCAGCAGCTTAGCGGTAACAGGGAGGAACACCGGGGAGCTGTTTTTT
CASSLAVTGRNTGELFF
>TRBD1|TRBV5-1|TRBJ1-2|few
TGCGCCAGCAGCTACCTGCAGGGGGTCTATGGCTACACCTTC
CASSYLQGVYGYTF
>NA|TRBV28|TRBJ2-7|NA
TGTGCCAGCAGTTATGGGGGCTCTTACGAGCAGTACTTC
CASSYGGSYEQYF
>TRBD1|TRBV18|TRBJ2-3|NA
TGTGCCAGCTCATCCACAGGGGATCCAGATACGCAGTATTTT
CASSSTGDPDTQYF
>TRBD2|TRBV18|TRBJ2-4|NA
TGTGCCAGCTCACCAGCGTCTAGCGGGAGTCGGGCAAACATTCAGTACTTC
CASSPASSGSRANIQYF
>TRBD2|TRBV5-1|TRBJ2-3|few
TGCGCCAGCAGCACCGGGACTACCAGCACAGATACGCAGTATTTT
CASSTGTTSTDTQYF
>TRBD2|TRBV4-1|TRBJ2-1|NA
TGCGCCAGCCACCCGGGACTAGCGGGAGTTTCCAATGAGCAGTTCTTC
CASHPGLAGVSNEQFF
>NA|TRBV5-1|TRBJ2-1|NA
TGCGCCAGCAGCTTGGGGACGGCCTACAATGAGCAGTTCTTC
CASSLGTAYNEQFF
>NA|TRBV6-5|TRBJ2-7|NA
TGTGCCAGCAGTTACGTTCCGGGAGACACCTACGAGCAGTACTTC
CASSYVPGDTYEQYF
>TRBD2|TRBV9|TRBJ2-7|few
TGTGCCAGCAGCGTAGGGGGAGGGTCCAAAGGCAAGCAGTACTTC
CASSVGGGSKGKQYF
>NA|TRBV12-5|TRBJ2-1|NA
TGTGCTAGTGGTTTCCGACGGCCAGGCTTGAGGAATGAGCAGTTCTTC
CASGFRRPGLRNEQFF
>TRBD2|TRBV29-1|TRBJ2-1|few
TGCAGCGTTGCCGCGGGGGGGTTTGAGCAGTTCTTC
CSVAAGGFEQFF
>NA|TRBV10-3|TRBJ2-1|few
TGTGCCATCATGGGGGGCAACAATGAGCAGTTCTTC
CAIMGGNNEQFF
>NA|TRBV7-2|TRBJ2-2|NA
TGTGCCAGCAGCTTGGGAAGAGACGGGGAGCTGTTTTTT
CASSLGRDGELFF
>NA|TRBV7-2|TRBJ1-5|few
TGTGCCAGCAGCTTCCGCAATCAGCCCCAGCATTTT
CASSFRNQPQHF
>NA|TRBV4-2|TRBJ2-7|few
TGTGCCAGCAGCCAAGATTTTAAGGCGTACGAGCAGTACTTC
CASSQDFKAYEQYF
>NA|TRBV18|TRBJ2-1|NA
TGTGCCAGCTCGCCCCTATTCGACAGGTCCTATGAGCAGTTCTTC
CASSPLFDRSYEQFF
>TRBD2|TRBV10-3|TRBJ2-7|once
TGTGCCATCAGTCTTAGCGGGGGAAGCTCCTACGAGCAGTACTTC
CAISLSGGSSYEQYF
>NA|TRBV6-5|TRBJ2-1|NA
TGTGCCAGCAGGGCTACACGGAGCTCCTACAATGAGCAGTTCTTC
CASRATRSSYNEQFF
>TRBD1|TRBV9|TRBJ2-7|few
TGTGCCAGCAGCGTAGATAGGGGGCCCTACGAGCAGTACTTC
CASSVDRGPYEQYF
>TRBD1|TRBV6-6|TRBJ1-1|few
TGTGCCAGCAGCGGGACAGGGGGCCGCACTGAAGCTTTCTTT
CASSGTGGRTEAFF